The rows below give T cell receptor beta chains drawn from one sample of a study of vaccination effects on CD4 cells after COVID-19. The table came from immunoSEQ multiplex PCR; TCRdb's copy has only in-frame clones and leaves some out. The sample yields under 30,000 clones, around three fifths seen once. These receptors have no identified antigens. Source: CD4+ T cells from PBMCs cultured without peptide, taken before COVID-19 vaccination. The receptor set was obtained from a human donor who received a COVID-19 vaccine. Both conserved end residues are part of each CDR3. A D gene is named only where the DNA matches it firmly. Rows give clone size only sometimes, using once, few, many, or a class for an expanded clone.

J gene | D gene | V gene | CDR3 length | clone size | CDR3 DNA | CDR3 protein
TRBJ1-1 | . | TRBV29-1 | 12 | . | TGCAGCGTTGAACTTGGACCAACTGAAGCTTTCTTT | CSVELGPTEAFF
TRBJ2-3 | . | TRBV7-9 | 15 | . | TGTGCCAGCAGCTTAGGAACAGTCCGCACAGATACGCAGTATTTT | CASSLGTVRTDTQYF
TRBJ1-1 | . | TRBV29-1 | 16 | . | TGCAGCGTTGAAGACAGTGGCGGGACCCAGAACACTGAAGCTTTCTTT | CSVEDSGGTQNTEAFF
TRBJ2-6 | . | TRBV15 | 14 | . | TGTGCCACCAGCAAGGTAGTTGGGGCCAACGTCCTGACTTTC | CATSKVVGANVLTF
TRBJ2-6 | . | TRBV5-3 | 20 | . | TGTGCCAGAAGTTTTACTAATTTGGACCGTATAAGCTCTGGGGCCAACGTCCTGACTTTC | CARSFTNLDRISSGANVLTF
TRBJ1-4 | . | TRBV5-4 | 14 | . | TGTGCCAGCAGCCCCGGGGGGACTAATGAAAAACTGTTTTTT | CASSPGGTNEKLFF
TRBJ2-2 | . | TRBV19 | 16 | . | TGTGCCAGTAGTCGCCAGGGCGTGGTGGGCACCGGGGAGCTGTTTTTT | CASSRQGVVGTGELFF
TRBJ2-5 | . | TRBV5-6 | 14 | . | TGTGCCAGCAGCTTGGCTGGCCTAGCGGAGACCCAGTACTTC | CASSLAGLAETQYF
TRBJ1-1 | TRBD1 | TRBV5-4 | 14 | . | TGTGCCAGCAGCTCGGCAGGGGGTATTACTGAAGCTTTCTTT | CASSSAGGITEAFF
TRBJ2-1 | . | TRBV5-6 | 16 | few | TGTGCCAGCAGTTCTCTAACTACAGGGTTTGGCAATGAGCAGTTCTTC | CASSSLTTGFGNEQFF
TRBJ2-3 | . | TRBV9 | 17 | . | TGTGCCAGCAGCGTAGCCTTGGGGCTCACGTACACAGATACGCAGTATTTT | CASSVALGLTYTDTQYF
TRBJ1-1 | . | TRBV7-9 | 13 | . | TGTGCCAGCAGCCCAACTGCCGTCACTGAAGCTTTCTTT | CASSPTAVTEAFF
TRBJ2-3 | . | TRBV6-5 | 14 | . | TGTGCCAGCCTACCTGGGGGCGGCCCAGATACGCAGTATTTT | CASLPGGGPDTQYF
TRBJ1-2 | . | TRBV7-9 | 15 | few | TGTGCCAGCAGCCCGCGGACAGTCCCCAGGTATGGCTACACCTTC | CASSPRTVPRYGYTF
TRBJ1-1 | . | TRBV7-9 | 14 | . | TGTGCCAGCAGCTTATATCGCAAGGGGGCTGAAGCTTTCTTT | CASSLYRKGAEAFF
TRBJ2-5 | TRBD2 | TRBV3-1/TRBV3-2 | 16 | . | TGTGCCAGCAGCCTGGGACTAGCGGGGGAAGGAGAGACCCAGTACTTC | CASSLGLAGEGETQYF
TRBJ2-5 | . | TRBV12-3/TRBV12-4 | 13 | . | TGTGCCAGCAGTAGAAATCAACAAGAGACCCAGTACTTC | CASSRNQQETQYF
TRBJ2-5 | TRBD2 | TRBV5-1 | 14 | . | TGCGCCAGCAGCTTGGATTCTAGCGGGAGAACCCAGTACTTC | CASSLDSSGRTQYF
TRBJ2-6 | . | TRBV9 | 16 | . | TGTGCCAGCAGCGTAGCCCTAAACTCTGGGGCCAACGTCCTGACTTTC | CASSVALNSGANVLTF
TRBJ1-4 | . | TRBV30 | 14 | . | TGTGCCTGGACGGTGGCAGGAATTAATGAAAAACTGTTTTTT | CAWTVAGINEKLFF
TRBJ1-1 | . | TRBV18 | 13 | . | TGTGCCAGCTCAGCGGACGGGAACACTGAAGCTTTCTTT | CASSADGNTEAFF
TRBJ2-3 | TRBD2 | TRBV28 | 14 | . | TGTGCCAGCAGTTTGTCGGGGAGGGGTCCCGCGCAGTATTTT | CASSLSGRGPAQYF
TRBJ1-5 | TRBD1 | TRBV5-8 | 19 | . | TGTGCCAGCAAAGTCTCGTTCGGGACAGATCTTTATAGCAATCAGCCCCAGCATTTT | CASKVSFGTDLYSNQPQHF
TRBJ2-2 | . | TRBV6-5 | 15 | . | TGTGCCAGCAGTTACGCGGACAGAAACACCGGGGAGCTGTTTTTT | CASSYADRNTGELFF
TRBJ2-2 | . | TRBV5-4 | 13 | few | TGTGCCAGCAGCTTCCGGGGAACCGGGGAGCTGTTTTTT | CASSFRGTGELFF
TRBJ1-2 | TRBD1 | TRBV3-1/TRBV3-2 | 14 | . | TGTGCCAGCAGCCAAGGGGTCAGGGGGGATGGCTACACCTTC | CASSQGVRGDGYTF
TRBJ2-7 | TRBD1 | TRBV5-1 | 15 | . | TGCGCCAGCAGCTTGGAGGGAGACAGGGTGGGCGAGCAGTACTTC | CASSLEGDRVGEQYF